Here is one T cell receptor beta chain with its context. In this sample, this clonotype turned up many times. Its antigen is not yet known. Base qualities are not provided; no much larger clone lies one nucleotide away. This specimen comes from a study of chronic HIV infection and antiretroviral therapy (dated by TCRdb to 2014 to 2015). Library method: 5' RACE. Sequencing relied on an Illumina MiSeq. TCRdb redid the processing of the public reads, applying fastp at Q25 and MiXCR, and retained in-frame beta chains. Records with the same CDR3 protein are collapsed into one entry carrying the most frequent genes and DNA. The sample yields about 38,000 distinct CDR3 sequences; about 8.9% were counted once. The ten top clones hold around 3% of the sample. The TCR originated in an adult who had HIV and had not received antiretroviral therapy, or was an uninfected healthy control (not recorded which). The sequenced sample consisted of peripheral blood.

The DNA sequence is as follows: TGTGCCAGCAGAATAGCGGGAGGTCAAGGGAATGAGCAGTTCTTC. Its coded protein is CASRIAGGQGNEQFF. The chain joins TRBV6-5 to TRBJ2-1, with 10 central nucleotides matching TRBD2. Per the germline V gene, MNHEY is the CDR1 and SVGAGI is the CDR2. The cysteine opens and the phenylalanine closes a CDR3 of 15 amino acids. Kept here is only the CDR3 DNA, which spans 45 bases and is read in frame from base 1. Trimming leaves V shorter by 6 bases and J shorter by 7 bases, with the junction holding 9 bases beyond the gene matches.